Below, 28 T cell receptor beta chains from the same sample are listed, as sequenced in a study of blood T cell repertoires in COVID-19. The method was immunoSEQ multiplex PCR; TCRdb's version includes in-frame clones alone and lacks a portion of them. The sample holds about 60,000 clones, roughly 80% seen once. The sequencing sample was made of peripheral blood. Every receptor here comes from a man aged 80 or over with acute or convalescent COVID-19.

The gene calls are TRBV11-3 and TRBJ1-3, with D possibly being TRBD1 (6 bases). V lost 3 bases, J lost 0 bases, and 15 bases lay in between. Germline values: CDR1 SGHNT, CDR2 YENEEA. This CDR3 has 17 amino acids. The CDR3 reads CASSFRTAGDSGNTIYF. As DNA, the CDR3 is TGTGCCAGCAGCTTCCGCACCGCAGGGGACTCTGGAAACACCATATATTTT.

This chain uses TRBV25-1 with TRBJ2-1; 7 nucleotides line up with TRBD1. There are 16 residues in the CDR3. V was clipped by 3 bases and J by 5 bases; unmatched bases: 10. In germline, CDR1 is MGHDK, CDR2 SYGVNS. CDR3 DNA sequence: TGTGCCAGCAGTGAGCTACGAGACAGGGTCAACAATGAGCAGTTCTTC. Protein product: CASSELRDRVNNEQFF.

V usage is TRBV9 and J usage is TRBJ2-1; the D gene is possibly TRBD1 (5 bases). Trimming left V 7 bases short and J 4 bases short, with 15 bases between. The germline gives CDR1 SGDLS, CDR2 YYNGEE. The CDR3 runs 14 residues. The CDR3 sequence is CASSPVGPYNEQFF. The CDR3 bases are TGTGCCAGCTCCCCCGTGGGGCCGTACAATGAGCAGTTCTTC.

This clone was seen more than once but under ten times. The chain joins TRBV3-1 (or the pseudogene TRBV3-2) to TRBJ2-7, with D possibly matching TRBD2 (6 bases). Trimming removed 4 bases at V and 7 bases at J, with 14 bases between. The CDR3 runs to 13 residues. Germline CDR1 and CDR2: LGHDT and YNNKEL (reference sequence). The CDR3 reads CASSRRGLGEQYF. The CDR3 DNA reads as TGTGCCAGCAGCCGGAGGGGTTTGGGTGAGCAGTACTTC.

This rearrangement joins TRBV10-3 to TRBJ1-1, with D hard to call. This CDR3 comprises 12 residues. V was clipped by 3 bases and J by 5 bases, with 7 bases between them. The germline V gene encodes CDR1 ENHRY and CDR2 SYGVKD. CDR3 sequence (DNA): TGTGCCATCAGTGACCCCATGACTGAAGCTTTCTTT. Protein sequence: CAISDPMTEAFF.

The rearrangement links TRBV7-9 to TRBJ1-4; perhaps TRBD1 as D (5 bases). With 7 bases removed from V and 0 bases from J, the gap between germline ends came to 15 bases. The CDR3 covers 16 residues. CDR1 and CDR2 from the germline V gene are SEHNR and FQNEAQ (reference sequence). CDR3 region: CASTSWGDATNEKLFF. The CDR3 region has the DNA TGTGCCAGCACTTCTTGGGGGGATGCAACTAATGAAAAACTGTTTTTT.

The rearrangement joins TRBV3-1 (or the pseudogene TRBV3-2) to TRBJ2-1; tentative D call: TRBD2 (6 bases). The V gene's germline CDR1 is LGHDT and CDR2 YNNKEL (reference sequence). Trimming removed 4 bases from V and 2 bases from J, with 15 bases in between. This CDR3 comprises 16 residues. CDR3 coding DNA: TGTGCCAGCAGCCGAGAGCTAGCGATAACCTACAATGAGCAGTTCTTC. This gives the protein CASSRELAITYNEQFF.

The chain combines TRBV5-8 with TRBJ1-3, with D possibly matching TRBD1 (5 bases). V was shortened by 0 bases and J by 8 bases, with 12 bases between the two germline ends. This CDR3 spans 14 amino acids. The germline CDR1 and CDR2 sequences are SGHTS and YDEGEE. Written as DNA, the CDR3 is TGTGCCAGCAGCTTGGAGGGGCTCGATGACACCATATATTTT. The encoded protein is CASSLEGLDDTIYF. The whole variable domain, filled in from reference TRBV5-8 and TRBJ1-3, reads EAGVTQSPTHLIKTRGQQATLRCSPISGHTSVYWYQQALGLGLQFLLWYDEGEERNRGNFPPRFSGRQFPNYSSELNVNALELEDSALYLCASSLEGLDDTIYFGEGSWLTVV.

The rearrangement links TRBV25-1 to TRBJ1-5; possible D gene TRBD1, 5 bases. The CDR3 has 13 residues. Germline CDR1 MGHDK, CDR2 SYGVNS. V lost 3 bases and J 7 bases, leaving 10 bases between the germline ends. The CDR3 reads CASSDEGLQPQHF. As DNA, the CDR3 is TGTGCCAGCAGTGACGAGGGACTGCAGCCCCAGCATTTT.

The V and J genes are TRBV2 and TRBJ2-3, with D possibly TRBD2 on 6 matching bases. V shed 6 bases and J shed 0 bases, with 13 bases lying between them. Germline V gene data show CDR1 as SNHLY and CDR2 as FYNNEI. The CDR3 runs 15 residues. CDR3 nucleotide sequence: TGTGCCAGCAGGATGGAGGGAGTCAGCACAGATACGCAGTATTTT. Translation gives CASRMEGVSTDTQYF.

This chain connects TRBV4-2 to TRBJ2-6; no firm D call. The CDR3 sequence is 15 residues long. Germline assignment: CDR1 LGHNA and CDR2 YNFKEQ. Trimming took 4 bases from V and 8 from J, leaving 15 bases between them. This chain's CDR3 is CASSPRDSGTNVLTF. CDR3 nucleotides: TGTGCCAGCAGCCCGAGAGACTCTGGTACCAACGTCCTGACTTTC.

The V call is TRBV18, the J call TRBJ1-4, with unresolved D. V dropped 1 base and J dropped 7 bases, with 10 bases sitting between them. Germline values: CDR1 KGHSH, CDR2 LQKENI. The CDR3 length is 14 residues. The CDR3 sequence is CASSPQVEGEKLFF. CDR3 in DNA: TGTGCCAGCTCACCACAAGTCGAGGGTGAAAAACTGTTTTTT.

The rearrangement uses TRBV24-1 and TRBJ2-5; D possibly corresponds to TRBD1 (6 bases). The germline V gene encodes CDR1 KGHDR and CDR2 SFDVKD. The CDR3 is 14 amino acids. The ends were cut back, 3 bases at V and 5 bases at J, with 12 bases in the middle. The CDR3 nucleotides read TGTGCCACCAGTGATCGGGGTAGGGGGGAGACCCAGTACTTC. This sequence encodes CATSDRGRGETQYF.

The rearrangement uses TRBV19 and TRBJ2-7; no clear D gene. V dropped 4 bases and J dropped 2 bases, with 12 bases sitting between them. CDR1 LNHDA and CDR2 SQIVND come from the germline V gene (reference sequence). The CDR3 length is 14 residues. CDR3 protein: CASSSHYNTYEQYF. For the CDR3, the DNA is TGTGCCAGTAGTAGCCATTATAACACCTACGAGCAGTACTTC.

J is TRBJ1-1 and V is TRBV7-9; 7 positions agree with TRBD1. Germline CDR1 reads SEHNR; CDR2 reads FQNEAQ (reference sequence). The J segment lost 1 base and the V segment lost 3 bases, leaving 5 bases of the junction unmatched. CDR3 length equals 15 residues. CDR3 residues: CASSFYRGQNTEAFF. The DNA of the CDR3 is TGTGCCAGCAGCTTTTACAGGGGCCAGAACACTGAAGCTTTCTTT.

The rearrangement links TRBV5-4 to TRBJ2-1; 8 nucleotides line up with TRBD2. Germline loops: CDR1 SGHNT, CDR2 YYREEE (reference sequence). CDR3 length equals 16 residues. The V gene end was trimmed by 0 bases and the J gene end by 7 bases; junction bases not matched to a gene: 9. In DNA, the CDR3 is TGTGCCAGCAGCTTGGGCACGGGAGGGCCGGCAAATGAGCAGTTCTTC. Residues: CASSLGTGGPANEQFF.

This clone was observed a single time. The chain joins TRBV10-3 to TRBJ1-5, with D tentatively TRBD1 (5 bases). This CDR3 contains 15 residues. In germline, CDR1 is ENHRY, CDR2 SYGVKD. The V end was cut by 4 bases, the J end by 1 base, with 11 bases between. The CDR3 nucleotides are TGTGCCATCAGTGTCTTTGGGGGGAGCAATCAGCCCCAGCATTTT. Protein sequence: CAISVFGGSNQPQHF.

The chain links TRBV29-1 to TRBJ1-2, with 8 positions matching TRBD1. CDR3 length: 15 amino acids. Germline CDR1 reads SQVTM; CDR2 reads ANQGSEA. Losses at the gene ends were 8 bases for V and 3 bases for J; bases not matched to a gene: 14. The DNA for the CDR3 is TGCAGCACCTGGGGGGAGACAGGGGAGGACTATGGCTACACCTTC. This sequence encodes CSTWGETGEDYGYTF.

This rearrangement joins TRBV6-5 to TRBJ2-1; weak D call: TRBD1 (6 bases). The germline gives CDR1 MNHEY, CDR2 SVGAGI. The V gene lost 6 bases and the J gene lost 2 bases, with 11 bases spanning the gap. This CDR3 region has 14 residues. The CDR3 coding sequence is TGTGCCAGCAGCCGGGACAAGGCCTACAATGAGCAGTTCTTC. Translated: CASSRDKAYNEQFF.

The chain uses TRBV11-3 and TRBJ1-2; unclear D gene. This CDR3 is 13 amino acids long. The V end lost 1 base, the J end lost 4 bases, and 7 bases lay between the germline ends. CDR1 and CDR2 (germline): SGHNT, YENEEA. CDR3 DNA sequence: TGTGCCAGCAGCTTAGGGGAGCCCTATGGCTACACCTTC. This sequence encodes CASSLGEPYGYTF.

This clone has a handful of counts. The chain has TRBV3-1 (or the pseudogene TRBV3-2) and TRBJ2-1; 10 bases align to TRBD2. V lost 5 bases to trimming and J lost 0 bases; unmatched junction nucleotides: 4. Germline V lookup: CDR1 LGHDT, CDR2 YNNKEL (reference sequence). This CDR3 is 16 amino acids long. CDR3 bases: TGTGCCAGCAGCGATAGCGGGAGGAGCTCCTACAATGAGCAGTTCTTC. Protein product: CASSDSGRSSYNEQFF.

The chain is built from TRBV6-6 and TRBJ1-6; 10 nucleotides match TRBD1. The CDR3 sequence is 14 residues long. In germline, CDR1 is MNHNY, CDR2 SVGAGI (reference sequence). The J segment lost 8 bases and the V segment lost 7 bases, leaving 5 bases of the junction unmatched. Here the CDR3 reads CASNRDRGDSPLHF. The CDR3, as DNA: TGTGCCAGCAACCGGGACAGGGGAGATTCACCCCTCCACTTT.

The gene calls are TRBV5-1 and TRBJ1-1; TRBD1 matches at 8 bases. V gave up 5 bases and J gave up 2 bases; unmatched junction bases: 5. The CDR3 length is 14 residues. Germline values: CDR1 SGHRS, CDR2 YFSETQ. This chain's CDR3 is CASRTGQGNTEAFF. The CDR3 DNA reads as TGCGCCAGCAGGACAGGACAGGGCAACACTGAAGCTTTCTTT. Based on the CDR3 plus reference TRBV5-1 and TRBJ1-1, the full variable domain is KAGVTQTPRYLIKTRGQQVTLSCSPISGHRSVSWYQQTPGQGLQFLFEYFSETQRNKGNFPGRFSGRQFSNSRSEMNVSTLELGDSALYLCASRTGQGNTEAFFGQGTRLTVV.

The rearrangement uses TRBV5-1 and TRBJ2-7; 10 bases align to TRBD1. The V gene end was trimmed by 3 bases and the J gene end by 6 bases; junction bases not matched to a gene: 3. The CDR3 sequence is 13 residues long. Germline-derived CDR1 and CDR2 are SGHRS and YFSETQ. CDR3 in DNA: TGCGCCAGCAGCTCGGGACAGGGGTTCGAGCAGTACTTC. Amino acids: CASSSGQGFEQYF.

The V and J genes are TRBV3-1 (or the pseudogene TRBV3-2) and TRBJ1-1, with D possibly matching TRBD1 (5 bases). From germline, CDR1 is LGHDT and CDR2 YNNKEL (reference sequence). V was clipped by 2 bases and J by 1 base, with 20 bases between them. This CDR3 spans 18 amino acids. The CDR3 here is CASSQKSLFRGPNTEAFF. The DNA of the CDR3 is TGTGCCAGCAGCCAAAAATCCTTGTTTAGGGGTCCGAACACTGAAGCTTTCTTT.

The V and J genes are TRBV2 and TRBJ1-2; TRBD1 matches at 8 bases. From germline, CDR1 is SNHLY and CDR2 FYNNEI. The CDR3 covers 13 residues. V lost 7 bases, J lost 3 bases, and 4 bases stayed unmatched. The CDR3 nucleotides read TGTGCCAGCACCTCGACAGGGGACTATGGCTACACCTTC. Protein product: CASTSTGDYGYTF. The variable domain in full, completed from reference TRBV2 and TRBJ1-2, reads EPEVTQTPSHQVTQMGQEVILRCVPISNHLYFYWYRQILGQKVEFLVSFYNNEISEKSEIFDDQFSVERPDGSNFTLKIRSTKLEDSAMYFCASTSTGDYGYTFGSGTRLTVV.

This clone is a singleton in its sample. One end of the junction does not line up with germline, which may come from a read error. The CDR3, as DNA: TGTGCCAGTAGTACTTCAACCGGGACAGGGGGCGAAAGGATCTTC. This translates into CASSTSTGTGGERIF. The gene calls are TRBV19 and TRBJ2-1; 12 positions match TRBD1. CDR3 length: 15 amino acids. Germline values: CDR1 LNHDA, CDR2 SQIVND (reference sequence).

The chain joins TRBV5-1 to TRBJ1-2; 10 positions agree with TRBD1. In germline, CDR1 is SGHRS, CDR2 YFSETQ. The V and J ends lost 0 bases and 7 bases, in that order; junction bases with no gene match: 6. The CDR3 loop spans 15 amino acids. The CDR3 nucleotides read TGCGCCAGCAGCTTGGTGGGACAGGGGTCCGGTGGCTACACCTTC. The encoded protein is CASSLVGQGSGGYTF.